The rows below give T cell receptor beta chains drawn from one sample of a study of human T cells and chemical hapten exposure. Each CDR3 protein gets one entry after TCRdb re-called the RACE reads with MiXCR. The sample records tens of thousands of distinct CDR3 sequences, more than 9% being singletons. Specimen: whole blood, collected in connection with sensitization to the hapten diphenylcyclopropenone (DPC). The receptor source for this set is a man aged 30 to 45 with alopecia areata. Some clones in this sample may be carry-over from other donors' samples. Each CDR3 is given with its conserved first and last residue. A D gene is named only where the DNA matches it firmly. Clone size is shown for a subset of rows, as once, few, many or a class of expanded clone.

TRBJ1-1 . 13 TRBV18 . CASSRDRNTEAFF TGTGCCAGCTCACGTGACCGGAACACTGAAGCTTTCTTT
TRBJ2-1 . 16 TRBV7-2 many CASSLSPAGNYNEQFF TGTGCCAGCAGCTTAAGTCCAGCGGGCAATTACAATGAGCAGTTCTTC
TRBJ2-1 TRBD2 15 TRBV4-1 . CASSPGTSGIFEQFF TGCGCCAGCAGCCCCGGGACTAGCGGGATATTTGAGCAGTTCTTC
TRBJ1-1 . 13 TRBV12-3/TRBV12-4 many CASSLIMNTEAFF TGTGCCAGCAGTTTAATCATGAACACTGAAGCTTTCTTT
TRBJ2-3 TRBD2 17 TRBV5-1 . CASSVGTSGGATDTQYF TGCGCCAGCAGCGTCGGGACTAGCGGGGGAGCCACAGATACGCAGTATTTT
TRBJ2-5 . 11 TRBV3-1 . CASSQGQTQYF TGTGCCAGCAGCCAAGGTCAGACCCAGTACTTC
TRBJ2-3 . 16 TRBV6-5 many CASSYGAGGLTDTQYF TGTGCCAGCAGTTACGGTGCCGGGGGACTCACAGATACGCAGTATTTT
TRBJ1-2 . 15 TRBV12-3/TRBV12-4 many CASSTRTDGAYGYTF TGTGCCAGCAGTACGAGGACAGATGGGGCCTATGGCTACACCTTC
TRBJ1-4 TRBD1 14 TRBV7-2 few CASSFSRGGEKLFF TGTGCCAGCAGCTTCAGCAGGGGGGGTGAAAAACTGTTTTTT
TRBJ1-1 . 14 TRBV7-9 many CASKLSPANTEAFF TGTGCCAGCAAACTTTCGCCTGCTAACACTGAAGCTTTCTTT
TRBJ2-7 . 12 TRBV20-1 . CSATGKIYEQYF TGCAGTGCTACAGGGAAAATCTACGAGCAGTACTTC
TRBJ2-3 TRBD2 17 TRBV4-2 many CASSQASGGGGTDTQYF TGTGCCAGCAGCCAAGCAAGCGGGGGAGGTGGCACAGATACGCAGTATTTT
TRBJ2-1 TRBD2 16 TRBV30 few CAWRPGLAGATGEQFF TGTGCCTGGAGGCCGGGACTAGCGGGAGCTACTGGTGAGCAGTTCTTC
TRBJ2-5 . 15 TRBV5-4 . CASSLAVAQRETQYF TGTGCCAGCAGCTTGGCCGTAGCCCAGAGAGAGACCCAGTACTTC
TRBJ2-4 TRBD1 16 TRBV6-5 few CASSLGQGLAKNIQYF TGTGCCAGCAGTCTGGGACAGGGACTAGCCAAAAACATTCAGTACTTC
TRBJ2-3 TRBD1 15 TRBV18 . CASSPLSDRVDTQYF TGTGCCAGCTCACCACTTTCTGACAGGGTGGATACGCAGTATTTT
TRBJ1-5 . 14 TRBV3-1 many CASSQAGRGQPQHF TGTGCCAGCAGCCAAGCTGGGCGGGGTCAGCCCCAGCATTTT
TRBJ2-1 TRBD2 16 TRBV11-2 . CASRRPGTSSTHEQFF TGTGCCAGCAGGCGCCCCGGGACTAGTAGCACCCATGAGCAGTTCTTC
TRBJ2-7 TRBD2 16 TRBV4-1 . CASSQGPGTNHYEQYF TGCGCCAGCAGCCAAGGTCCCGGGACTAACCACTACGAGCAGTACTTC
TRBJ1-1 . 14 TRBV5-8 . CASSFLGSNTEAFF TGTGCCAGCAGCTTTCTGGGTTCGAACACTGAAGCTTTCTTT
TRBJ1-1 . 14 TRBV21-1 few CASSKSAGTAEAFF TGTGCCAGCAGCAAATCGGCCGGGACAGCCGAAGCTTTCTTT
TRBJ2-5 . 15 TRBV7-3 many CASSLMASDQETQYF TGTGCCAGCAGCTTAATGGCTAGCGACCAAGAGACCCAGTACTTC
TRBJ2-3 TRBD2 15 TRBV14 few CASSQLAGVLDTQYF TGTGCCAGCAGCCAACTAGCGGGAGTCTTAGATACGCAGTATTTT
TRBJ2-1 TRBD1 14 TRBV4-2 many CASSQGTGGNEQFF TGTGCCAGCAGCCAAGGGACAGGTGGGAATGAGCAGTTCTTC
TRBJ1-6 . 17 TRBV12-2 many CASRHLAQQGGNSPLHF TGTGCAAGTCGCCACCTCGCCCAACAGGGAGGTAATTCACCCCTCCACTTT
TRBJ2-3 TRBD2 16 TRBV18 few CASSPPGRVRTDTQYF TGTGCCAGCTCACCACCGGGGAGGGTCCGCACAGATACGCAGTATTTT
TRBJ2-7 TRBD1 13 TRBV20-1 many CSVGQGEGYEQYF TGCAGTGTAGGACAGGGCGAGGGCTACGAGCAGTACTTC
TRBJ1-2 . 11 TRBV7-7 . CASTRLGGYTF TGTGCCAGCACCCGACTTGGTGGCTACACCTTC
TRBJ2-7 . 14 TRBV10-3 . CAISESGGGLEQYF TGTGCCATCAGTGAGTCAGGTGGGGGGCTCGAGCAGTACTTC
TRBJ1-1 . 14 TRBV11-1 . CASSGRVTNTEAFF TGTGCCAGCAGCGGGAGAGTGACGAACACTGAAGCTTTCTTT
TRBJ1-6 TRBD1 16 TRBV10-2 many CASSERTGDVNSPLHF TGCGCCAGCAGTGAAAGGACAGGGGACGTGAATTCACCCCTCCACTTT
TRBJ2-3 . 16 TRBV10-3 . CAISESPGLGTDTQYF TGTGCCATCAGTGAGTCCCCGGGACTGGGAACAGATACGCAGTATTTT
TRBJ1-2 . 14 TRBV12-3/TRBV12-4 many CASSPLTDSHGYTF TGTGCCAGCAGTCCACTGACAGATAGCCATGGCTACACCTTC
TRBJ2-6 . 20 TRBV11-2 many CASSFLRRREDSAGANVLTF TGTGCCAGCAGCTTCTTGAGGAGAAGGGAGGACAGCGCTGGGGCCAACGTCCTGACTTTC
TRBJ1-3 . 14 TRBV12-3/TRBV12-4 . CAIWGLGAGNTIYF TGTGCCATTTGGGGGCTTGGAGCTGGAAACACCATATATTTT
TRBJ2-2 . 15 TRBV4-1 many CASSQDWSVSGELFF TGCGCCAGCAGCCAAGATTGGTCGGTCTCCGGGGAGCTGTTTTTT
TRBJ2-1 TRBD2 15 TRBV9 few CASSGRTSGGATQFF TGTGCCAGCAGCGGACGGACTAGCGGGGGGGCTACGCAGTTCTTC
TRBJ1-2 TRBD1 17 TRBV23-1 few CASSQSVPGQDFYGYTF TGCGCCAGCAGTCAATCTGTCCCGGGACAGGACTTCTATGGCTACACCTTC
TRBJ2-7 . 13 TRBV11-3 many CASSLQGGVEQYF TGTGCCAGCAGCCTACAGGGAGGTGTCGAGCAGTACTTC
TRBJ1-5 TRBD1 15 TRBV20-1 many CSATDPDRGDQPQHF TGCAGTGCTACCGACCCGGACAGGGGTGACCAGCCCCAGCATTTT
TRBJ1-2 . 13 TRBV5-8 many CASSRDTAYGYTF TGTGCCAGCAGCCGGGACACCGCCTATGGCTACACCTTC
TRBJ1-1 TRBD1 16 TRBV12-3/TRBV12-4 few CASSLSPGGTNTEAFF TGTGCCAGCAGTTTAAGTCCAGGGGGTACGAACACTGAAGCTTTCTTT
TRBJ1-2 TRBD1 17 TRBV7-2 many CASSLALGQGSGYGYTF TGTGCCAGCAGCTTAGCGCTGGGACAGGGGTCTGGGTATGGCTACACCTTC
TRBJ2-1 . 14 TRBV7-9 many CASTFTEGGYEQFF TGTGCCAGCACCTTCACCGAAGGGGGGTATGAGCAGTTCTTC
TRBJ1-1 TRBD1 13 TRBV29-1 many CSGRQGARAEAFF TGCAGCGGGAGGCAGGGGGCGCGTGCTGAAGCTTTCTTT
TRBJ2-7 . 14 TRBV11-2 . CASSLGGGGYEQYF TGTGCCAGCAGCTTAGGAGGGGGGGGCTACGAGCAGTACTTC
TRBJ1-2 . 14 TRBV7-8 few CASSKRDTNYGYTF TGTGCCAGCAGTAAAAGGGACACTAACTATGGCTACACCTTC
TRBJ2-5 TRBD2 16 TRBV20-1 many CSARENRGGTQETQYF TGCAGTGCTAGAGAAAATCGCGGGGGGACCCAAGAGACCCAGTACTTC
TRBJ1-3 . 14 TRBV12-3/TRBV12-4 few CASSRTSPGNTIYF TGTGCCAGCAGCCGGACAAGCCCTGGAAACACCATATATTTT
TRBJ1-1 . 10 TRBV7-3 many CAGRGTEAFF TGTGCCGGTCGGGGAACTGAAGCTTTCTTT
TRBJ2-1 . 12 TRBV15 many CATSRRGNEQFF TGTGCCACCAGCAGAAGGGGAAATGAGCAGTTCTTC
TRBJ2-2 . 17 TRBV6-5 many CASSATDGPGETGELFF TGTGCCAGCAGTGCGACGGACGGTCCTGGGGAAACCGGGGAGCTGTTTTTT
TRBJ2-2 . 13 TRBV10-2 few CAGGAFPTGELFF TGCGCCGGCGGCGCCTTTCCCACCGGGGAGCTGTTTTTT
TRBJ2-7 TRBD1 13 TRBV6-1 . CASMTGWSYEQYF TGTGCCAGCATGACAGGGTGGTCCTACGAGCAGTACTTC
TRBJ1-5 . 13 TRBV5-4 . CASSSGMGQSQHF TGTGCCAGCAGCTCGGGGATGGGTCAGTCCCAGCATTTT
TRBJ1-1 . 13 TRBV5-6 many CASSSQGWTEAFF TGTGCCAGCAGCTCACAGGGTTGGACTGAAGCTTTCTTT
TRBJ1-1 . 15 TRBV5-8 few CASSLAVTGNTEAFF TGTGCCAGCAGCTTGGCGGTCACAGGGAACACTGAAGCTTTCTTT
TRBJ2-4 TRBD2 16 TRBV6-2/TRBV6-3 many CASSYSSGGSKNIQYF TGTGCCAGCAGTTACTCGTCGGGAGGGTCGAAAAACATTCAGTACTTC
TRBJ1-2 . 14 TRBV20-1 many CSAREQGYNYGYTF TGCAGTGCTAGAGAACAGGGTTACAACTATGGCTACACCTTC